The entry below describes one TCR beta chain. Antigen specificity is unknown. This sample is drawn from a study of graft-versus-host responses after intestinal transplantation. Some clones are missing from TCRdb's copy, which holds only in-frame ones; the method was immunoSEQ multiplex PCR. The sample has 100,000 to 110,000 clones; about 90% are singletons. This TCR was sampled from a human donor who was the organ donor for an intestinal transplant. The material was unstimulated CD4+ T cells sorted from spleen or lymph node cells, obtained before transplant.

CDR3 sequence reads: CASSQDPRGADEQFF. CDR3 nucleotides: TGTGCCAGCAGCCAAGACCCTCGGGGGGCGGATGAGCAGTTCTTC. The chain combines TRBV4-2 with TRBJ2-1; D perhaps matches TRBD2 (7 bases). There are 15 residues in the CDR3. The V end lost 0 bases, the J end lost 8 bases, and 14 bases lay between the germline ends. The germline CDR1 and CDR2 sequences are LGHNA and YNFKEQ.